The T cell receptor (beta chain) described here comes from a study of T-cell memory formation after mild COVID-19. The wider study: TCR clusters were mostly confined to one donor each.

In germline, CDR1 is SSHAT, CDR2 FNYEAQ (reference sequence). This CDR3 comprises 16 residues. Each CDR3 protein is one row after TCRdb ran MiXCR on the 5' RACE reads. The table has hundreds of thousands of distinct CDR3 sequences, less than 25% seen once. On this clonotype: A read error may produce the germline difference seen at one junction end.

The clonotype comes from an adult woman who had mild COVID-19 (a few samples of this study predate the infection). Cell type and time point are not known. The gene calls are TRBV7-7 and TRBJ2-2; 10 nucleotides match TRBD2. Sequencing was done on a sample of PBMCs or a T cell subset sorted from them (not recorded which). As DNA, the CDR3 is TGTGCTAGCAGTCAAGGGACTAGCGCGAACACCGGGGAGCTGTTTTTT. This sequence encodes CASSQGTSANTGELFF.